A selection of T cell receptor beta chains follows, all from one sample in a study of human T cells and chemical hapten exposure. TCRdb reprocessed the 5' RACE reads with MiXCR, giving one entry per CDR3 protein. The table has roughly 82,000 distinct CDR3 sequences, around 15% seen once. These receptors originate from a female donor in good health. CDR3s include the opening cysteine and the closing phenylalanine or tryptophan. A D gene is named only where the DNA matches it firmly. The size entry is marked missing in some rows and otherwise reads once, few, many or a size class.

clone size | J gene | D gene | V gene | CDR3 DNA | CDR3 protein
- | TRBJ2-1 | TRBD1 | TRBV28 | TGTGCCAGCAGTTTATACGGGACAGGGTCTCCCTCATGGGACTACAATGAGCAGTTCTTC | CASSLYGTGSPSWDYNEQFF
- | TRBJ2-7 | TRBD2 | TRBV9 | TGTGCCAGCAGCTTAGTAGCGGGAGGGTACGAGCAGTACTTC | CASSLVAGGYEQYF
few | TRBJ1-2 | TRBD1 | TRBV4-1 | TGCGCCAGCAGCCAAAACCCCGGGACAGCGGGTGGGGGCTACACCTTC | CASSQNPGTAGGGYTF
few | TRBJ2-1 | TRBD2 | TRBV27 | TGTGCCAGCACCCCGCACACGGGAGGGTCCTACAATGAGCAGTTCTTC | CASTPHTGGSYNEQFF
- | TRBJ1-6 | TRBD1 | TRBV12-3/TRBV12-4 | TGTGCCAGCAGTCCAGGGGGCGGTTCACCCCTCCACTTT | CASSPGGGSPLHF
many | TRBJ2-5 | - | TRBV6-2/TRBV6-3 | TGTGCCAGCAGACGGGACCGCCCGAACCGCGAAGAGACCCAGTACTTC | CASRRDRPNREETQYF
few | TRBJ2-6 | TRBD2 | TRBV6-5 | TGTGCCAGCAGGCTGACTAGCGGGGGACCCTCTGGGGCCAACGTCCTGACTTTC | CASRLTSGGPSGANVLTF
- | TRBJ2-5 | - | TRBV30 | TGTGCCTGGAGTATTCAAATACAAGAGACCCAGTACTTC | CAWSIQIQETQYF
- | TRBJ2-3 | TRBD2 | TRBV6-2/TRBV6-3 | TGTGCCAGCAGAGCCAGGGAGGGCACTAGCGGCGACACAGATACGCAGTATTTT | CASRAREGTSGDTDTQYF
- | TRBJ1-2 | - | TRBV27 | TGTGCCAGCAGTCCCTATGGCTACACCTTC | CASSPYGYTF
- | TRBJ2-3 | - | TRBV28 | TGTGCCAGCAGTTCCCCGCCCGGGACGTATACGCAGTATTTT | CASSSPPGTYTQYF
few | TRBJ2-7 | - | TRBV5-1 | TGCGCCAGCAGCTTTGCGGACGGTGCCGGGCTCTACGAGCAGTACTTC | CASSFADGAGLYEQYF
- | TRBJ1-1 | - | TRBV11-2 | TGTGCCAGCAGCGGGTACAGTAACACTGAAGCTTTCTTT | CASSGYSNTEAFF
- | TRBJ2-3 | - | TRBV7-2 | TGTGCCAGCAGCCCCCGCAGGGACCCCTCCGATACGCAGTATTTT | CASSPRRDPSDTQYF
- | TRBJ2-5 | TRBD2 | TRBV6-5 | TGTGCCAGCAGACAACTAGCGGGAGGGGGTAAGACCCAGTACTTC | CASRQLAGGGKTQYF
many | TRBJ2-7 | TRBD2 | TRBV28 | TGTGCCAGCAGTTCCTACGTTGGGCTTGGGAGGGCCTACGAGCAGTACTTC | CASSSYVGLGRAYEQYF
few | TRBJ2-7 | TRBD1 | TRBV27 | TGTGCCAGCAGTTTAGGGGGGACAGGGTGGGAGCAGTACTTC | CASSLGGTGWEQYF
few | TRBJ1-1 | - | TRBV10-3 | TGTGCCATCAGTGTCGCCTGGGACACTGAAGCTTTCTTT | CAISVAWDTEAFF
- | TRBJ1-5 | - | TRBV5-1 | TGCGCCAGCAGCGTTGATCCTTTTGGGGATCAGCCCCAGCATTTT | CASSVDPFGDQPQHF
few | TRBJ2-5 | - | TRBV20-1 | TGCAGTGCTAGAGAGATCCGCCAAGAGACCCAGTACTTC | CSAREIRQETQYF
- | TRBJ1-5 | TRBD1 | TRBV6-6 | TGTGCCAGCAGTTACGGGTCACAGGGGGGCAATCAGCCCCAGCATTTT | CASSYGSQGGNQPQHF
few | TRBJ2-5 | TRBD2 | TRBV28 | TGTGCCAGCAGGAGCGGGAGGATGGAGACCCAGTACTTC | CASRSGRMETQYF
- | TRBJ1-1 | - | TRBV28 | TGTGCCAGCACCGCGGGCGGGCTCACTGAAGCTTTCTTT | CASTAGGLTEAFF
few | TRBJ1-3 | - | TRBV5-1 | TGCGCCAGCAGCTTGGACGGGGTTGCGGGAAACACCATATATTTT | CASSLDGVAGNTIYF
few | TRBJ1-1 | - | TRBV12-3/TRBV12-4 | TGTGCCAGCTGTGCCGGTGGACTGCTGAACACTGAAGCTTTCTTT | CASCAGGLLNTEAFF
few | TRBJ2-1 | - | TRBV20-1 | TGCAGTGCTAGAGAGTCGAACTACAATGAGCAGTTCTTC | CSARESNYNEQFF
- | TRBJ2-7 | TRBD1 | TRBV20-1 | TGCAGTGCTAGAGATGGGAAAACAGGGGTGGGGGCAGAGCAGTACTTC | CSARDGKTGVGAEQYF
few | TRBJ1-1 | - | TRBV5-6 | TGTGCCAGCAGCGTTGCAGGCACTGAAGCTTTCTTT | CASSVAGTEAFF
few | TRBJ1-2 | TRBD1 | TRBV5-1 | TGCGCCAGCAGCGGGGGACAGGGGCGCGGCTACACCTTC | CASSGGQGRGYTF
- | TRBJ2-6 | - | TRBV28 | TGTGCCAGCAGGGATCATAGTGGGGCCAACGTCCTGACTTTC | CASRDHSGANVLTF
few | TRBJ2-5 | TRBD2 | TRBV23-1 | TGCGCCAGCAGTCAAGGGGGACTAGCGGGGAGTTCACAAGAGACCCAGTACTTC | CASSQGGLAGSSQETQYF
many | TRBJ1-2 | - | TRBV6-5 | TGTGCCAGCAGTTACTCGTTCACGATGCCGACCACTGGCTATGGCTACACCTTC | CASSYSFTMPTTGYGYTF
few | TRBJ2-3 | TRBD2 | TRBV7-8 | TGTGCCAGCAGGAAGCGGGGGGTGATAGATACGCAGTATTTT | CASRKRGVIDTQYF
- | TRBJ1-5 | - | TRBV20-1 | TGCAGTGCTAAAAGGGAGGGCCAGCCCCAGCATTTT | CSAKREGQPQHF
few | TRBJ2-7 | TRBD2 | TRBV20-1 | TGCAGTGCTAGTGGGACGCCGGGAGGATACGAGCAGTACTTC | CSASGTPGGYEQYF
- | TRBJ2-3 | TRBD1 | TRBV6-5 | TGTGCCAGCAGTTACCTGGGACAGGGAAGCACAGATACGCAGTATTTT | CASSYLGQGSTDTQYF
- | TRBJ2-4 | - | TRBV6-2/TRBV6-3 | TGTGCCAGCAGCTTGCCCAAAAACATTCAGTACTTC | CASSLPKNIQYF
many | TRBJ2-1 | - | TRBV7-8 | TGTGCCAGCAGCTTTAGCGCGAGCTCCTACAATGAGCAGTTCTTC | CASSFSASSYNEQFF
few | TRBJ2-4 | TRBD1 | TRBV6-5 | TGTGCCAGCAGTTACTCAGTGGACAGGGCAAACATTCAGTACTTC | CASSYSVDRANIQYF
- | TRBJ2-3 | - | TRBV3-1 | TGTGCCACCCAGAGGGGAGTTTATACAGATACGCAGTATTTT | CATQRGVYTDTQYF
few | TRBJ1-2 | - | TRBV12-3/TRBV12-4 | TGTGCCAGCAGTGGCCGGGAAATCACTAACTATGGCTACACCTTC | CASSGREITNYGYTF
- | TRBJ1-6 | - | TRBV6-5 | TGTGCCAGCAGTTCGATGGACACTTATAATTCACCCCTCCACTTT | CASSSMDTYNSPLHF
few | TRBJ1-1 | - | TRBV29-1 | TGCAGCGCTCAAGGGCCCCTAGGGAGGTGGGAGGGAACGAACACTGAAGCTTTCTTT | CSAQGPLGRWEGTNTEAFF
- | TRBJ1-5 | - | TRBV7-2 | TGTGCCAGCAGCCATGGCTGGGGGGGCGCTGGCAATCAGCCCCAGCATTTT | CASSHGWGGAGNQPQHF
- | TRBJ2-3 | TRBD2 | TRBV12-3/TRBV12-4 | TGTGCCAGCAGCCGAGAGGGACTAGCGGGGGCGACAGATACGCAGTATTTT | CASSREGLAGATDTQYF
- | TRBJ2-1 | - | TRBV6-2/TRBV6-3 | TGTGCCAGCAGTTTCCCGGGGGAGTCCTACAATGAGCAGTTCTTC | CASSFPGESYNEQFF
- | TRBJ1-2 | - | TRBV4-2 | TGTGCCAGCAGCCAAGGGACCTATCCCACGGATGGCTACACCTTC | CASSQGTYPTDGYTF
few | TRBJ2-3 | - | TRBV20-1 | TGCAGTGCCTACATGAAACAGGGGAGGGGTCCACATACGCAGTATTTT | CSAYMKQGRGPHTQYF
- | TRBJ2-2 | - | TRBV7-2 | TGTGCCAGCAGCACACGAGGAAGGACCGGGGAGCTGTTTTTT | CASSTRGRTGELFF
- | TRBJ1-6 | - | TRBV30 | TGTGCCTGGAGTGTACCCAGGAATTCACCCCTCCACTTT | CAWSVPRNSPLHF
- | TRBJ2-3 | - | TRBV6-2/TRBV6-3 | TGTGCCAGCAGTTACCCAGTCGGAGGCACAGATACGCAGTATTTT | CASSYPVGGTDTQYF
- | TRBJ1-2 | TRBD1 | TRBV3-1 | TGTGCCAGCAGCCAAGTGGGCGCGCAGGGGGAGTTCTATGGCTACACCTTC | CASSQVGAQGEFYGYTF
few | TRBJ2-3 | - | TRBV6-2/TRBV6-3 | TGTGCCAGCAGTAAACTAGCCCCCCCAGATACGCAGTATTTT | CASSKLAPPDTQYF